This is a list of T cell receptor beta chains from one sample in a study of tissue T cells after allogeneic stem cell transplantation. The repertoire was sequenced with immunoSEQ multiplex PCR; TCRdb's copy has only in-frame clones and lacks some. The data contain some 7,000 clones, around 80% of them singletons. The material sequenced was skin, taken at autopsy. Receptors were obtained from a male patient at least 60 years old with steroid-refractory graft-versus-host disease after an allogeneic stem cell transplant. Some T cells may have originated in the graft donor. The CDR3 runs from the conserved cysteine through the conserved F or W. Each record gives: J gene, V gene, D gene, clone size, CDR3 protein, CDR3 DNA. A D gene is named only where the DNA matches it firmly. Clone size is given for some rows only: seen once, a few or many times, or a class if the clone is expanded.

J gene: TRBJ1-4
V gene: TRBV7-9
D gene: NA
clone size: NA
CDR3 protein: CASSLRGSREKLFF
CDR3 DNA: TGTGCCAGCAGCTTACGGGGGTCTAGGGAAAAACTGTTTTTT

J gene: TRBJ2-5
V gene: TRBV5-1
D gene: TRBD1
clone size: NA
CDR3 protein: CASSWNAGQGETQYF
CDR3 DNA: TGCGCCAGCAGCTGGAACGCGGGACAGGGGGAGACCCAGTACTTC

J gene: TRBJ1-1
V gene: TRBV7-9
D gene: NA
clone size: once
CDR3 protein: CASSPEGGMSIAFF
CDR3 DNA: TGTGCCAGCAGCCCAGAGGGGGGTATGTCAATAGCTTTCTTT

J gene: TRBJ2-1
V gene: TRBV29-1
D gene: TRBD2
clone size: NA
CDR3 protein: CSGSGGAYKPYNEQFF
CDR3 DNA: TGCAGTGGTAGCGGGGGGGCCTATAAGCCCTACAATGAGCAGTTCTTC

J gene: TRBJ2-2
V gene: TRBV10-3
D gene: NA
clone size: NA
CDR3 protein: CAISEQGSTGELFF
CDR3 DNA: TGTGCCATCAGTGAGCAAGGATCCACCGGGGAGCTGTTTTTT

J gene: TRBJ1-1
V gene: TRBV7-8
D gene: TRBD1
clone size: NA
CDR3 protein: CASSVWDRPNTEAFF
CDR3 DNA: TGTGCCAGCAGCGTTTGGGACAGACCAAACACTGAAGCTTTCTTT

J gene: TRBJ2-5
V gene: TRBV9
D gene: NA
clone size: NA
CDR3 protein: CASSGSLRDPRETQYF
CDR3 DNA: TGTGCCAGCAGCGGTAGCCTCCGGGACCCCAGGGAGACCCAGTACTTC

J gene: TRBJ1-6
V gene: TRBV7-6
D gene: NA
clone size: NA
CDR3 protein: CASSSSPAAYNSPLHF
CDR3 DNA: TGTGCCAGCAGCTCTTCCCCGGCAGCTTATAATTCACCCCTCCACTTT

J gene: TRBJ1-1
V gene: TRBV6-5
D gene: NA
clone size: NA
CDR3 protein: CASSLLDGGTEAFF
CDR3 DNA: TGTGCCAGCAGTTTGTTGGACGGGGGTACTGAAGCTTTCTTT

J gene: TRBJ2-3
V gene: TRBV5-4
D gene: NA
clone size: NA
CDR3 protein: CASSRDKGTQYF
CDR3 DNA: TGTGCCAGCAGCCGCGACAAGGGGACGCAGTATTTT